A selection of T cell receptor beta chains follows, all from one sample in a study of OX40 agonist ivuxolimab in advanced cancers. TCRdb keeps only in-frame clones here, not all; method: immunoSEQ multiplex PCR. The sample has around 65,000 clones, about 80% seen once. Specimen: CD4+ or CD8+ T cells sorted from blood, collected in a trial of the OX40 agonist ivuxolimab. Receptors were obtained from an adult with an advanced solid tumor such as melanoma, head and neck, liver or kidney cancer. Each CDR3 is given with its conserved first and last residue. Fields, in order: V gene, CDR3 length, D gene, CDR3 protein. The D gene is left open where the match is weak.

TRBV5-1,15,TRBD2,CASRQGLAGQETQYF
TRBV13,17,.,CASSPSRRGSSYNEQFF
TRBV5-1,12,.,CASSQEADTQYF
TRBV6-1,16,.,CASSEPPTGTKYEQYF
TRBV4-1,21,TRBD1,CASSQSPSGTGAPSSYNEQFF
TRBV4-1,18,.,CASSQDEIRGDRNQPQHF
TRBV30,15,.,CAWSVRSSASYEQYF
TRBV7-9,14,.,CASSLAQSLSRLFF
TRBV28,17,TRBD2,CASSSPMTSGRRNEQFF
TRBV14,18,TRBD2,CASSPPGTSGRLNAEQFF
TRBV5-6,11,.,CASSGRGGYTF
TRBV7-2,14,TRBD2,CASSLAAGGETQYF
TRBV30,13,TRBD1,CAWGGQQNTEAFF
TRBV5-1,14,.,CASSSSGPYNEQFF
TRBV9,16,.,CASSDRTTAPIEKLFF
TRBV6-1,17,TRBD2,CASSESGGGAVGETQYF
TRBV7-3,15,TRBD1,CASSLEDRGPYEQYF
TRBV7-7,16,TRBD2,CASSLGAGGLQETQYF
TRBV7-8,15,.,CASSKRQGGRETQYF
TRBV7-2,14,.,CASSARQGGDEQFF
TRBV9,16,.,CASSDSPSRLSYEQYF
TRBV5-8,11,.,CASSLAHEQFF
TRBV2,15,.,CASSGVGTANTEAFF
TRBV19,14,.,CASSISTLGNEQFF
TRBV5-1,16,.,CASNVEPRSGANVLTF
TRBV6-4,17,.,CASSVTPQGLHNQPQHF
TRBV2,17,TRBD1,CASSWTGDLVGYYEQYF
TRBV9,13,.,CASSLRPVDTQYF
TRBV10-1,13,.,CASSPTGPGELFF
TRBV7-2,15,TRBD1,CASSSRTGATDTQYF
TRBV18,20,TRBD1,CASSPGTGGWRRSYNSPLHF
TRBV6-5,16,.,CASSYSRLGGAGELFF
TRBV29-1,13,TRBD2,CSVLAGGPDTQYF
TRBV6-1,15,TRBD1,CASSARGAQGTEAFF
TRBV5-6,14,TRBD1,CASSLGTGGLGYTF
TRBV28,16,TRBD2,CASSLGLAVLQETQYF
TRBV5-1,15,TRBD2,CASSLGPGLGNEQFF
TRBV7-8,16,.,CASSPARGDLNTEAFF
TRBV6-6,14,.,CASSLSQGHTEAFF
TRBV19,16,.,CASSPSQGMGANVLTF
TRBV28,13,.,CASSLPGTSPLHF
TRBV11-2,13,.,CASTKDRDNEQFF
TRBV27,15,.,CASSLRGSGGQPQHF
TRBV6-5,13,.,CASSPQLGTEAFF
TRBV5-5,14,.,CASSSGTKNTEAFF
TRBV5-1,15,TRBD1,CASSPGTGEIQPQHF
TRBV5-4,15,.,CASSLAGTAGGEQYF
TRBV29-1,12,.,CSVEPKDRPQHF
TRBV14,11,.,CASSQAREQYF
TRBV28,15,TRBD1,CASRRQGRAGPPQHF
TRBV28,13,.,CASTDGGNQPQHF